The 8 T cell receptor beta chains given below trace back to one sample, sequenced in a study of T cell responses to AZD1222 COVID-19 vaccine. TCRdb keeps only in-frame clones here, not all; method: immunoSEQ multiplex PCR. The sample shows 100,000 to 140,000 clones, roughly 87% of them seen only once. Sequencing was performed on peripheral blood, taken 28 days after the second AZD1222 dose. Receptor source: an adult who received the AZD1222 COVID-19 vaccine.

The rearrangement joins TRBV16 to TRBJ2-5, with D perhaps TRBD1 (5 bases). CDR1 is KGHSY and CDR2 is FQNENV in the germline V gene. V lost 1 base and J lost 2, with 5 bases in between. The CDR3 sequence is 13 residues long. The CDR3 DNA reads as TGTGCCAGCAGCCAATACAGGCAAGAGACCCAGTACTTC. Translated: CASSQYRQETQYF.

As regards this clone: A much larger clone lies one base from this, so it may be a read error. The chain couples TRBV6-5 to TRBJ2-2, with D unresolved. The V end was cut by 0 bases, the J end by 4 bases, with 3 bases between. The CDR3 is 13 residues long. Germline V CDR1 and CDR2: MNHEY, SVGAGI. CDR3 region: CASSYSGTGELFF. The CDR3 nucleotides read TGTGCCAGCAGTTACTCGGGCACCGGGGAGCTGTTTTTT.

The chain is built from TRBV28 and TRBJ1-2, with a weak D call TRBD1 (5 bases). This CDR3 comprises 19 residues. Germline CDR1 MDHEN, CDR2 SYDVKM. V gave up 5 bases and J gave up 0 bases, with 25 bases separating them. In DNA form, the CDR3 reads TGTGCCAGCAGTCGAGATTGGGGGTATACTTACCAGGCTAACTATGGCTACACCTTC. This encodes CASSRDWGYTYQANYGYTF.

The chain joins TRBV30 to TRBJ2-7; 7 positions agree with TRBD1. The CDR3 covers 13 residues. The V gene end was trimmed by 3 bases and the J gene end by 2 bases; junction bases not matched to a gene: 4. Germline V gene sequence: CDR1 GTSNPN, CDR2 SVGIG (reference sequence). CDR3 nucleotides: TGTGCCTGGAGACGGGACAGACCCTACGAGCAGTACTTC. The encoded protein is CAWRRDRPYEQYF.

The V gene is TRBV3-1 (or the pseudogene TRBV3-2), the J gene TRBJ2-5; the D gene is possibly TRBD1 (6 bases). There are 15 residues in the CDR3. Germline-derived CDR1 and CDR2 are LGHDT and YNNKEL (reference sequence). The V gene lost 2 bases and the J gene lost 7 bases, with 17 bases spanning the gap. As DNA, the CDR3 is TGTGCCAGCAGCCAAACGACAGGTAGAAGGGTGACCCAGTACTTC. Protein sequence: CASSQTTGRRVTQYF.

The rearrangement uses TRBV7-9 and TRBJ2-1; D uncertain. CDR3 size: 15 residues. The ends were cut back, 4 bases at V and 1 base at J, with 11 bases in the middle. CDR1 is SEHNR, CDR2 FQNEAQ, per germline (reference sequence). Here the CDR3 reads CASSSTELSYNEQFF. In DNA, the CDR3 is TGTGCCAGCAGCTCTACAGAACTTTCCTACAATGAGCAGTTCTTC.

The J gene is TRBJ2-1, the V gene TRBV4-3; TRBD1 matches 8 bases. With 1 base clipped from V and 7 bases from J, the junction kept 3 bases outside the gene matches. The CDR3 is 14 amino acids. Looked up from germline, CDR1 is LGHNA and CDR2 is YSLEER. CDR3 DNA: TGCGCCAGCAGCCAAGGCAGGGGGCTAAATGAGCAGTTCTTC. Residues: CASSQGRGLNEQFF.

The chain carries TRBV29-1 and TRBJ2-1; unclear D gene. CDR3 size: 13 residues. V lost 4 bases and J lost 7, with 14 bases in between. In germline, CDR1 is SQVTM, CDR2 ANQGSEA. The CDR3 region has the DNA TGCAGCGTTGGAACCACTCCCGGGAATGAGCAGTTCTTC. This gives the protein CSVGTTPGNEQFF.